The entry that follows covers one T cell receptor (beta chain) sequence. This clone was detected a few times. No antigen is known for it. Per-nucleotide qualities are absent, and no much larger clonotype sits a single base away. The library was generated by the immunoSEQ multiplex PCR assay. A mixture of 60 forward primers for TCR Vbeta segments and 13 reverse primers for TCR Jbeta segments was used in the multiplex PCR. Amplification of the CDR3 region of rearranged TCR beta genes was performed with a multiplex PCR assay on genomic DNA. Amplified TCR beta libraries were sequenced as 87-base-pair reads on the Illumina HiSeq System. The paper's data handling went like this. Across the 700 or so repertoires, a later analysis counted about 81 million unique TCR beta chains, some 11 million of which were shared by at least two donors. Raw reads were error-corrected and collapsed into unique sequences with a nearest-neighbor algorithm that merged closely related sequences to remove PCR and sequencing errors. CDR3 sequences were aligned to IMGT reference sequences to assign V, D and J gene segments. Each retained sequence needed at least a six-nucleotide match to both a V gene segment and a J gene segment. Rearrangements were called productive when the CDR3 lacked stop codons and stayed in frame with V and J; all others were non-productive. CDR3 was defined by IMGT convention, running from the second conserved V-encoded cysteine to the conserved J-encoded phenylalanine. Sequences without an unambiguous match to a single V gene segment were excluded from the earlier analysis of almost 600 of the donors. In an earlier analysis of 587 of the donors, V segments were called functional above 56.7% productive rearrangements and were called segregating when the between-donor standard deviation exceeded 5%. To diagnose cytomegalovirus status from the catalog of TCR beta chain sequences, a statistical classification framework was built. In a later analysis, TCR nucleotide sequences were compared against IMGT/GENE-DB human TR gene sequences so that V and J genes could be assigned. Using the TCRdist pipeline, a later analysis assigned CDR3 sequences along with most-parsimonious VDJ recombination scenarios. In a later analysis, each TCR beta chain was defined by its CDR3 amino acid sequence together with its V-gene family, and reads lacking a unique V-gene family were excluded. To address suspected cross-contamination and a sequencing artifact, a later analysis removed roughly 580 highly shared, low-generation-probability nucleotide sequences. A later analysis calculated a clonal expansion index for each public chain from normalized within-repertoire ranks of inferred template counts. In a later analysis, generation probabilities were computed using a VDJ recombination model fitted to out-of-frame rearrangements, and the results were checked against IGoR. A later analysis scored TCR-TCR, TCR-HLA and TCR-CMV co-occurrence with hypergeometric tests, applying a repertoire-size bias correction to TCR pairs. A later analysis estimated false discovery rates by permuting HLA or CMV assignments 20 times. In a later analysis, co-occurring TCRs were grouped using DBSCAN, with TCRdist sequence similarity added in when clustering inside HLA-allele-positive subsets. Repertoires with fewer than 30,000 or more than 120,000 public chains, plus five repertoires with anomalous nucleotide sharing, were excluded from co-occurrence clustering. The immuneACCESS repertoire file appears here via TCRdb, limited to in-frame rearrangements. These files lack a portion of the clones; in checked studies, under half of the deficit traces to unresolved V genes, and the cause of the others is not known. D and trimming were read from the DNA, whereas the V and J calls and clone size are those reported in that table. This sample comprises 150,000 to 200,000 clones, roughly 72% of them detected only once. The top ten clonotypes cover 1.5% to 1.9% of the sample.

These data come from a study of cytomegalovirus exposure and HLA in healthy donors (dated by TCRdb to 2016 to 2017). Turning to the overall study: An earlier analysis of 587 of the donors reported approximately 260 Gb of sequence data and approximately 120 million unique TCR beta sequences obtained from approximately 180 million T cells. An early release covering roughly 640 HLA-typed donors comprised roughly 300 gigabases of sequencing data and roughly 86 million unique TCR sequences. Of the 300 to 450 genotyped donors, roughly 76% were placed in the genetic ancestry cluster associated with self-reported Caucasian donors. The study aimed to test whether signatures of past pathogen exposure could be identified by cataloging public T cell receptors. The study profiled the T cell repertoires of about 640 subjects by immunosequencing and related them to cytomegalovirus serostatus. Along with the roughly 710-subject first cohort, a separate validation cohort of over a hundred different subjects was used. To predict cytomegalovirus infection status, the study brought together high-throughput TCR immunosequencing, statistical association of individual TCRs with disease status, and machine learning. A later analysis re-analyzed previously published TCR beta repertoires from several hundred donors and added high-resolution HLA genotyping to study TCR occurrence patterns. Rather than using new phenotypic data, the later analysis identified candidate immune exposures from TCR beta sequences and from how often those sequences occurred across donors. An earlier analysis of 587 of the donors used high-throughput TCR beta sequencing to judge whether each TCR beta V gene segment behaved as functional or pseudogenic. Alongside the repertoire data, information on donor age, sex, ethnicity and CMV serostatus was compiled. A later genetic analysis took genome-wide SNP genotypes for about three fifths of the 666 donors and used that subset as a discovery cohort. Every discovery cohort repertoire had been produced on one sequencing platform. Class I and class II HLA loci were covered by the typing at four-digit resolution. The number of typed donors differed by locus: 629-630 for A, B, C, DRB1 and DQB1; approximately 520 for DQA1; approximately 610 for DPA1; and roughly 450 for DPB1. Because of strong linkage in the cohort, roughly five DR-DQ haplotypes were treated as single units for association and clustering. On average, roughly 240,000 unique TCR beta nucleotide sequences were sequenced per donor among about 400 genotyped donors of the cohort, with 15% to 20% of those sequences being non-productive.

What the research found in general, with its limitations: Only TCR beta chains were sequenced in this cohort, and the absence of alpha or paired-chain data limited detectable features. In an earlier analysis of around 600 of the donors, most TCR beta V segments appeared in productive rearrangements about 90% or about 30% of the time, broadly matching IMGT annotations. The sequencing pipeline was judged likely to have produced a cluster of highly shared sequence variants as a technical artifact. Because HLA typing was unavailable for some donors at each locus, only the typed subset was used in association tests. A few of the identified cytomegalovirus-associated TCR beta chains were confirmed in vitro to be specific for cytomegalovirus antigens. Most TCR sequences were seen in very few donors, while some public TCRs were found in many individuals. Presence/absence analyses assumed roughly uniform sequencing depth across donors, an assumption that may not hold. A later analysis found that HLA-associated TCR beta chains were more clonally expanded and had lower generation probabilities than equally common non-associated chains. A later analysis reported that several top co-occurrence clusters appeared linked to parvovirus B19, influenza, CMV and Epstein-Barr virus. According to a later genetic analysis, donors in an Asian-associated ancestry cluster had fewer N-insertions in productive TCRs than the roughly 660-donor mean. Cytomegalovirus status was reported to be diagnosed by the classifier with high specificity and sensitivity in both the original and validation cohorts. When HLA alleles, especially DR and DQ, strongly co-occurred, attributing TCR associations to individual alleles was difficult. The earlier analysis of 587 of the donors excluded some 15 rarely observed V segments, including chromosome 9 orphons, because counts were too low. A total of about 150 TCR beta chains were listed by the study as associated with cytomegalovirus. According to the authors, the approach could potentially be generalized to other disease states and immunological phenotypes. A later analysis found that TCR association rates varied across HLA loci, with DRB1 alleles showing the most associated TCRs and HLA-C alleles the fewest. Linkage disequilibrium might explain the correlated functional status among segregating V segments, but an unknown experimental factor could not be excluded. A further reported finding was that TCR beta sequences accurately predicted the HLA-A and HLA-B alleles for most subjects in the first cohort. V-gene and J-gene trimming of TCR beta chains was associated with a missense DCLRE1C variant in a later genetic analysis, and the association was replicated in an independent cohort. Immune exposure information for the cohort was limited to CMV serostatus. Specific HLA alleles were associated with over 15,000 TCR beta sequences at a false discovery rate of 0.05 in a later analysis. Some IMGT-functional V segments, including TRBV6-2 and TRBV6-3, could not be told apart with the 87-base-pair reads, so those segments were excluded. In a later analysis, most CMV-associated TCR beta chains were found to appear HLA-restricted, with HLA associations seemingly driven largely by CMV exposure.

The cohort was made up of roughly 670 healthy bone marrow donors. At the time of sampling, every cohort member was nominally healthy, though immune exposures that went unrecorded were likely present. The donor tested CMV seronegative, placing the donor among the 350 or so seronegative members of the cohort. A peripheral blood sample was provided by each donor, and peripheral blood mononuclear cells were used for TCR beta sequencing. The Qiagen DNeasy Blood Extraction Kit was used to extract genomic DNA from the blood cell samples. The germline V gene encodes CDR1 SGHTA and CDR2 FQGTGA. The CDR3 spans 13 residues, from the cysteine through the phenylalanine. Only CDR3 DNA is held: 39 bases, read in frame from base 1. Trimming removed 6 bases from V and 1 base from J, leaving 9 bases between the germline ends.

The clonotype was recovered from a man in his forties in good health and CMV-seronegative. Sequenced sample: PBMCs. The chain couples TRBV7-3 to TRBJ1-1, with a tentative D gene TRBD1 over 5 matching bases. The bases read TGTGCCAGCAGTTACAGGAAGAACACTGAAGCTTTCTTT. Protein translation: CASSYRKNTEAFF. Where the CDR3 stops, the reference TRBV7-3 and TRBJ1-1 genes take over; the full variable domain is GAGVSQTPSNKVTEKGKYVELRCDPISGHTALYWYRQSLGQGPEFLIYFQGTGAADDSGLPNDRFFAVRPEGSVSTLKIQRTERGDSAVYLCASSYRKNTEAFFGQGTRLTVV.